This is a list of T cell receptor beta chains from one sample in a study of CD8 T cells in ankylosing spondylitis. From the 5' RACE reads, TCRdb called clonotypes with MiXCR, one entry per CDR3 protein. The sample carries about 130,000 distinct CDR3 sequences, around 7.9% recorded once. Material: blood, either unsorted or a sorted T cell fraction (not recorded which). The receptors were gathered from a female donor with ankylosing spondylitis or in good health (not recorded which). CDR3s include the opening cysteine and the closing phenylalanine or tryptophan. Each record gives: V gene, clone size, J gene, D gene, CDR3 protein, CDR3 DNA. The D gene is left open where the match is weak. Some rows mark clone size as missing; the rest say once, few, many or name a class of expanded clone.

TRBV5-5,few,TRBJ1-3,-,CASRTTGSGNTIYF,TGTGCCAGCAGAACTACGGGCTCTGGAAACACCATATATTTT
TRBV5-1,-,TRBJ2-3,-,CASSRMGTDTQYF,TGCGCCAGCAGCCGCATGGGCACAGATACGCAGTATTTT
TRBV7-8,many,TRBJ2-4,-,CASSDYSQAMDIQYF,TGTGCCAGCAGCGACTACTCACAGGCTATGGACATTCAGTACTTC
TRBV5-1,many,TRBJ2-7,TRBD2,CASSTSSGPSYF,TGCGCCAGCAGCACCTCTAGCGGGCCTAGCTACTTC
TRBV28,medium-sized,TRBJ2-7,-,CASTLSRDTSYEQYF,TGTGCCAGCACCCTCTCCCGGGACACCTCCTACGAGCAGTACTTC
TRBV7-8,many,TRBJ2-3,-,CASSPGDLVADTQYF,TGTGCCAGCAGTCCAGGGGATTTGGTCGCAGATACGCAGTATTTT
TRBV20-1,many,TRBJ1-6,-,CSATISTGSPLHF,TGCAGTGCTACGATTTCGACGGGGTCACCCCTCCACTTT
TRBV18,many,TRBJ1-1,-,CASSPARDTEAFF,TGTGCCAGCTCACCAGCGAGGGACACTGAAGCTTTCTTT
TRBV15,many,TRBJ2-3,-,CATSRDLGVGADTQYF,TGTGCCACCAGCAGAGATCTGGGGGTTGGCGCAGATACGCAGTATTTT
TRBV20-1,many,TRBJ1-1,-,CSAKLGGDRTEAFF,TGCAGTGCTAAGCTCGGTGGGGATAGGACTGAAGCTTTCTTT
TRBV5-1,many,TRBJ2-5,TRBD1,CASSPGQGKGTQYF,TGCGCCAGCTCTCCGGGACAGGGTAAAGGTACCCAGTACTTC
TRBV20-1,many,TRBJ2-5,-,CSARVQVQETQYF,TGCAGTGCTAGAGTCCAAGTCCAAGAGACCCAGTACTTC
TRBV20-1,-,TRBJ2-1,-,CSARDRGGDGNEQFF,TGCAGTGCTAGAGATAGGGGGGGCGATGGCAATGAGCAGTTCTTC
TRBV19,many,TRBJ1-2,-,CASSIATDYGYTF,TGTGCCAGTAGTATTGCCACTGACTATGGCTACACCTTC
TRBV5-1,many,TRBJ2-2,-,CASSLRGTAGELFF,TGCGCCAGCAGCTTACGAGGGACCGCCGGGGAGCTGTTTTTT
TRBV3-1,many,TRBJ2-7,-,CASSHGQGGPYEQYF,TGTGCCAGCAGCCACGGACAGGGAGGGCCCTACGAGCAGTACTTC
TRBV29-1,many,TRBJ1-1,TRBD1,CSVAQGALTEAFF,TGCAGCGTCGCACAGGGGGCTCTGACTGAAGCTTTCTTT